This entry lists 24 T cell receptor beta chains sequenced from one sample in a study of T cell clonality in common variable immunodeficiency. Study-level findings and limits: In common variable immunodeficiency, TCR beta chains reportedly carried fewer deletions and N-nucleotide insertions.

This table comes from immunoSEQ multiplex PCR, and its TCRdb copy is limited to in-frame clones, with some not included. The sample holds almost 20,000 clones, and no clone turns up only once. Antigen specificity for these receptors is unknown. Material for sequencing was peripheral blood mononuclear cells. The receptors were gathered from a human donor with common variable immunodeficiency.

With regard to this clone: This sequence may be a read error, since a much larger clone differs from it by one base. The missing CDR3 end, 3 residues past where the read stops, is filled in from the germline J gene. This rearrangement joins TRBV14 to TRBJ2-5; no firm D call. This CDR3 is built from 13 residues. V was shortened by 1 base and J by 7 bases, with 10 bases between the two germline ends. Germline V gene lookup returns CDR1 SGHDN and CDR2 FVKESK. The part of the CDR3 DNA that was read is TGTGCCAGCAGCCAAGGTCTAGGCGGGACC. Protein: CASSQGLGGT. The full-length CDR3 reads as CASSQGLGGTQYF.

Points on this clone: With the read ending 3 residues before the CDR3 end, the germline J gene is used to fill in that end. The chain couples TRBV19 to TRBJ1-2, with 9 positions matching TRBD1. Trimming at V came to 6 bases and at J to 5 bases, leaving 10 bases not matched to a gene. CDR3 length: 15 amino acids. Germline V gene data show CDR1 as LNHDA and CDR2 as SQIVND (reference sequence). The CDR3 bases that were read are TGTGCCAGTAGCCGGGACAGGGAGGTTAGATATGGC. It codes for CASSRDREVRYG. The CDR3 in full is CASSRDREVRYGYTF. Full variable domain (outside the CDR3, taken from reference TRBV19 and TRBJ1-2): DGGITQSPKYLFRKEGQNVTLSCEQNLNHDAMYWYRQDPGQGLRLIYYSQIVNDFQKGDIAEGYSVSREKKESFPLTVTSAQKNPTAFYLCASSRDREVRYGYTFGSGTRLTVV.

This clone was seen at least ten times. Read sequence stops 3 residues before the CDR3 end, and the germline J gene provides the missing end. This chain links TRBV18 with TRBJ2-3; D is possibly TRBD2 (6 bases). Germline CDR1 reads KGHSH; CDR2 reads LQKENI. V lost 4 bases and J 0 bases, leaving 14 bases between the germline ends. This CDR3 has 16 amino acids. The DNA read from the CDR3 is TGTGCCAGCTCACACGCGGGAACCGGAAGCACAGATACG. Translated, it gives CASSHAGTGSTDT. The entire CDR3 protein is CASSHAGTGSTDTQYF. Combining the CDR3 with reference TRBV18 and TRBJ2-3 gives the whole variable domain NAGVMQNPRHLVRRRGQEARLRCSPMKGHSHVYWYRQLPEEGLKFMVYLQKENIIDESGMPKERFSAEFPKEGPSILRIQQVVRGDSAAYFCASSHAGTGSTDTQYFGPGTRLTVL.

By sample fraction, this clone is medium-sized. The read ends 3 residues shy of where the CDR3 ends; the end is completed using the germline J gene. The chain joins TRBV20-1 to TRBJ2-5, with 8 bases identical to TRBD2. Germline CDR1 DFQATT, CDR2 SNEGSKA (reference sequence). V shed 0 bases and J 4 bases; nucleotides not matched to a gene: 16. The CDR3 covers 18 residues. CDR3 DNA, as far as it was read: TGCAGTGCTAGAGATGGGGGCAACGCGGGAGGTCAGTCAGAGACC. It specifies CSARDGGNAGGQSET. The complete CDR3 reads CSARDGGNAGGQSETQYF.

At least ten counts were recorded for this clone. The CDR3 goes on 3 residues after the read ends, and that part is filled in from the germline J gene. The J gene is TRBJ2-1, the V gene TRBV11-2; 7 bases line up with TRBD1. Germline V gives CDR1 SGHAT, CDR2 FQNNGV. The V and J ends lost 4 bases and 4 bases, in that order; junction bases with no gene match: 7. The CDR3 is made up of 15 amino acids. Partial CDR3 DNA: TGTGCCAGCAGCTCCGGACAGGCGCGGTACAATGAG. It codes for CASSSGQARYNE. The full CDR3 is CASSSGQARYNEQFF.

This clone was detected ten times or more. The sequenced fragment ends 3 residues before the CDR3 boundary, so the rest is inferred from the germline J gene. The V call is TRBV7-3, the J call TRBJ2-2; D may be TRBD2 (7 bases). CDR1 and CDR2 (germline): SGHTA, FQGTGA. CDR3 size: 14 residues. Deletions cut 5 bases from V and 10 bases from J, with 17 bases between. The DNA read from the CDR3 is TGTGCCAGCAGCCGCCGAGGGGGGGCCGAGGAG. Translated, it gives CASSRRGGAEE. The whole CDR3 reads CASSRRGGAEELFF.

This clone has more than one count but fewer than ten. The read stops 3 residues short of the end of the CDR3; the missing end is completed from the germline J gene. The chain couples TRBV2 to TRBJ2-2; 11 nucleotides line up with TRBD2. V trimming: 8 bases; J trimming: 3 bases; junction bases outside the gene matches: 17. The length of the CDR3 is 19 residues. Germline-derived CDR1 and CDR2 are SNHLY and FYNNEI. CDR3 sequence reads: CASDGTSGTSQRDTGELFF. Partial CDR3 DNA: TGTGCCAGCGACGGGACTAGCGGAACCTCACAGAGGGACACCGGGGAG.

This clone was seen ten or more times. CDR3: CASSVTGDQPQHF. The sequenced part of the CDR3 DNA is TGTGCCAGCAGTGTCACAGGGGATCAGCCC. The gene calls are TRBV6-1 and TRBJ1-5; 7 bases agree with TRBD1. The read finishes 3 residues shy of the CDR3 end, and the germline J gene is used to complete it. Germline loops: CDR1 MNHNS, CDR2 SASEGT. The V segment lost 4 bases and the J segment 5 bases; nucleotides outside the gene matches: 2. The CDR3 runs to 13 residues.

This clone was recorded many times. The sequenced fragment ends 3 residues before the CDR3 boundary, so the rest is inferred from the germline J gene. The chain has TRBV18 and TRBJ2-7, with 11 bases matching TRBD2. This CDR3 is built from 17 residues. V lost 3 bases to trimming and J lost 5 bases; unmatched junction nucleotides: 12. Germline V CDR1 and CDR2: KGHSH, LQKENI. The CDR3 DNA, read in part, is TGTGCCAGCTCACCCCAAGGGGCTTTAGCGGGAGGGCACGAG. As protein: CASSPQGALAGGHE. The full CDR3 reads CASSPQGALAGGHEQYF.

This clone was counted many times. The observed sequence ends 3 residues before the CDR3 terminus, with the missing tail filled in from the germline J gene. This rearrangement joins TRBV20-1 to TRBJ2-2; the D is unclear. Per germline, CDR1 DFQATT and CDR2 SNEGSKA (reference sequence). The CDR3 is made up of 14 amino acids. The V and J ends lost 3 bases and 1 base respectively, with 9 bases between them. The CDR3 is CSASILRNTGELFF. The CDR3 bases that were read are TGCAGTGCTAGTATTTTGCGGAACACCGGGGAG.

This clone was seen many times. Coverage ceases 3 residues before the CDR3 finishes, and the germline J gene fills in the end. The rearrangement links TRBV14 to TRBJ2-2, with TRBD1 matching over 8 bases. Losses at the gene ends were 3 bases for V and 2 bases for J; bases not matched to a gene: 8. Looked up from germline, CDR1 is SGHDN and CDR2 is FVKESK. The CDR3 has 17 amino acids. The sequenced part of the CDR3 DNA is TGTGCCAGCAGCCACCACCGGACAGGGCTTAACACCGGGGAG. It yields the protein CASSHHRTGLNTGE. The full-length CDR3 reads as CASSHHRTGLNTGELFF.

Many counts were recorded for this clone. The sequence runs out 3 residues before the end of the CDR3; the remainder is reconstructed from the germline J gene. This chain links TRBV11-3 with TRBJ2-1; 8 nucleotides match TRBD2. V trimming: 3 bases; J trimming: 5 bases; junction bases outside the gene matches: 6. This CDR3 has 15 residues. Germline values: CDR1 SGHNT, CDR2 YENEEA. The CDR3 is CASSFQRGTHNEQFF. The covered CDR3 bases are TGTGCCAGCAGCTTCCAGCGGGGGACTCACAATGAG.

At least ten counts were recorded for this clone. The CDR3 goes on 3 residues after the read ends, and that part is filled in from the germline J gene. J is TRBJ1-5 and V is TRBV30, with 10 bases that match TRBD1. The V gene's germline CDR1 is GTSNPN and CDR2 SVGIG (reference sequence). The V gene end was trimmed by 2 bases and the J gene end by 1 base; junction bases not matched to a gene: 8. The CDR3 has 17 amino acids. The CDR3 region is CAWSKRGTGDSNQPQHF. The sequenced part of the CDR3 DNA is TGTGCCTGGAGTAAAAGAGGGACAGGGGACAGCAATCAGCCC.

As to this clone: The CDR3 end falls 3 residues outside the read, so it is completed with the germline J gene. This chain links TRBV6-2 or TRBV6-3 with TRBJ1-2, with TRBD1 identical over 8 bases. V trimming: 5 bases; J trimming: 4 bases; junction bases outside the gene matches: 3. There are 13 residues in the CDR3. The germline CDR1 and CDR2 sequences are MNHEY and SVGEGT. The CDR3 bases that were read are TGTGCCAGCAGTGGACAGGGAAGCTATGGC. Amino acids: CASSGQGSYG. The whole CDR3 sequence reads CASSGQGSYGYTF.

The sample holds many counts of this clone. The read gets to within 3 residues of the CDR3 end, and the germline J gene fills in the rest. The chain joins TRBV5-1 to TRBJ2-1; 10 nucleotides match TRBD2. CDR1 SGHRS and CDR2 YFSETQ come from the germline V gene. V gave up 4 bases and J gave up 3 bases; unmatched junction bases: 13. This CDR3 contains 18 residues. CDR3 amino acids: CASSAGASGSPLYNEQFF. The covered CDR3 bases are TGCGCCAGCAGCGCCGGGGCTAGCGGGAGCCCCCTCTACAATGAG.

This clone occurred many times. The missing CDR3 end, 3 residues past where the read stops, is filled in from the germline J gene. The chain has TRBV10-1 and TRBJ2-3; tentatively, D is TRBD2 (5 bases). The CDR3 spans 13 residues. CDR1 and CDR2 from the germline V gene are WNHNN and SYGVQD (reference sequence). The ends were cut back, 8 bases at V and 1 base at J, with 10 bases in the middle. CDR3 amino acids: CASSGLGTDTQYF. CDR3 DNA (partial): TGCGCCAGCTCCGGACTGGGCACAGATACG.

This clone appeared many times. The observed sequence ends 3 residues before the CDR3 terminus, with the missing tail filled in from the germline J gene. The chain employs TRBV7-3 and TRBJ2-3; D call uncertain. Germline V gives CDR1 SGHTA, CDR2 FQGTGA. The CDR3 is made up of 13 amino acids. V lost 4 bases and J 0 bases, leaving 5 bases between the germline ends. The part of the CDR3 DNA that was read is TGTGCCAGCAGCTCTATTAGCACAGATACG. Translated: CASSSISTDT. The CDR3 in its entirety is CASSSISTDTQYF.

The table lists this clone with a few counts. The CDR3 here is CSFLRTSGTYEQYF. CDR3 DNA, as far as it was read: TGCAGCTTCCTTAGGACTAGCGGAACCTACGAG. The chain uses TRBV29-1 and TRBJ2-7; 10 nucleotides align to TRBD2. The read gets to within 3 residues of the CDR3 end, and the germline J gene fills in the rest. V lost 8 bases to trimming and J lost 2 bases; unmatched junction nucleotides: 9. The CDR3 loop spans 14 amino acids. Germline values: CDR1 SQVTM, CDR2 ANQGSEA.

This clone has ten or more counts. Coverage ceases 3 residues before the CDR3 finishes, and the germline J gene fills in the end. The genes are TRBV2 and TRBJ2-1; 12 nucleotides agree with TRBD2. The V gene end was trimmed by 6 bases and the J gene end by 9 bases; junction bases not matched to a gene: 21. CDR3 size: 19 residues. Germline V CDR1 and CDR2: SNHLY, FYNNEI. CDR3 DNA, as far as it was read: TGTGCCAGCAGGAGGACAGGGGGATTACTAGCGGGGGGTTCCAGTGAG. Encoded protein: CASRRTGGLLAGGSSE. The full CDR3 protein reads CASRRTGGLLAGGSSEQFF.

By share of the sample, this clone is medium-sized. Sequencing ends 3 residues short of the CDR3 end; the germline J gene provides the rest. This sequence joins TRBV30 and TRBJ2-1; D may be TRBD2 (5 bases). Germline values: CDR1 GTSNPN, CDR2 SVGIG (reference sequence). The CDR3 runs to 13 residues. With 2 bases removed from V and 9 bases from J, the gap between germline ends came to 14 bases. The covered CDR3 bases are TGTGCCTGGAGTCGGGGTGGTGAAGGTGAG. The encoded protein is CAWSRGGEGE. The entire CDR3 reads CAWSRGGEGEQFF.

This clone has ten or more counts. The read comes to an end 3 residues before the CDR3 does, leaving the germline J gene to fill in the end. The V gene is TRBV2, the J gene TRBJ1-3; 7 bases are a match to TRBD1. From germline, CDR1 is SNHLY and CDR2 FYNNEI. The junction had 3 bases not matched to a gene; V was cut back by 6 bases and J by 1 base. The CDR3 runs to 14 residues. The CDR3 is CASRATGSGNTIYF. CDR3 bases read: TGTGCCAGCAGAGCGACAGGGTCTGGAAACACC.

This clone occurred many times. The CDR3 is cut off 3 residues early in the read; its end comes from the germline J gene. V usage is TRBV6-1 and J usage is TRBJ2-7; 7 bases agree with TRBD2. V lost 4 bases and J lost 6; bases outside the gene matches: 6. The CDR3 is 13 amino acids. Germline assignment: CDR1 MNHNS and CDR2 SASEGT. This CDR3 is CASSGYLAGEQYF. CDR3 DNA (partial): TGTGCCAGCAGTGGCTATTTAGCGGGCGAG.

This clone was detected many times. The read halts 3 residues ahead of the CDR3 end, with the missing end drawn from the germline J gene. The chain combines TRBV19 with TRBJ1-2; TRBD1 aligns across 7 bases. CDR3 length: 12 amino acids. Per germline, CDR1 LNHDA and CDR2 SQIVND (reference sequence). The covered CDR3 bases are TGTGCCAGTAGACAGGGGTGGAGCGGC. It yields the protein CASRQGWSG. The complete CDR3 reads CASRQGWSGYTF.

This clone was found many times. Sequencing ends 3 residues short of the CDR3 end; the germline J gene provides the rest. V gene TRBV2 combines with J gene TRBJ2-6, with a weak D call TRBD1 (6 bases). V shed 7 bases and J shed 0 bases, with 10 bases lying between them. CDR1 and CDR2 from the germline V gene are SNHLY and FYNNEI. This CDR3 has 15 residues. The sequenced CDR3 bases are TGTGCCAGCAAGGGACAATCCTCTGGGGCCAACGTC. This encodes CASKGQSSGANV. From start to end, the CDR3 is CASKGQSSGANVLTF.